The T cell receptor beta chain described here comes from a study of monozygotic twins with inflammatory bowel disease. TCRdb processed the 5' RACE reads again and assigns one entry to each CDR3 protein, with no DNA. Its clone listing holds 400,000 to 500,000 distinct CDR3 sequences. This CDR3 spans 13 amino acids. Germline V gives CDR1 SEHNR, CDR2 FQNEAQ (reference sequence). This TCR was recovered from a human donor with ulcerative colitis or Crohn's disease, or a healthy co-twin of an affected twin (not recorded which). Sequencing was carried out using blood. The genes are TRBV7-9 and TRBJ2-2. The CDR3 sequence: CASSLKGTGELFF.